A single sample is the source of the 24 T cell receptor beta chains below, sequenced in a study of early stage breast cancer tumors. Assay: immunoSEQ multiplex PCR; the TCRdb copy retains only in-frame clones and omits some. This sample has thousands of clones, with about 80% found just once. What was sequenced was normal breast tissue next to the tumor. The source is a person aged 55 to 70 with breast cancer.

The genes are TRBV19 and TRBJ1-1, with D perhaps TRBD1 (5 bases). Germline loops: CDR1 LNHDA, CDR2 SQIVND (reference sequence). Trimming took 5 bases from V and 4 from J, leaving 11 bases between them. This CDR3 has 13 amino acids. The DNA for the CDR3 is TGTGCCAGTAGTTCAGGGACCCGCACTGAAGCTTTCTTT. It yields the protein CASSSGTRTEAFF.

The genes are TRBV7-6 and TRBJ2-1; 9 bases align to TRBD2. CDR3 length: 14 residues. Trimming took 6 bases from V and 9 from J; bases not matched to a gene: 9. Germline CDR1 and CDR2: SGHVS and FNYEAQ. CDR3 amino acids: CASSPSGTWGEQFF. CDR3 DNA sequence: TGTGCCAGCAGTCCTAGCGGGACCTGGGGTGAGCAGTTCTTC.

The chain recombines TRBV27 with TRBJ2-1; 7 bases agree with TRBD1. From germline, CDR1 is MNHEY and CDR2 SMNVEV (reference sequence). Trimming cost V 6 bases and J 1 base; bases outside gene matches: 9. There are 16 residues in the CDR3. The CDR3 region has the DNA TGTGCCAGCAGCCCGGGACAGTCGCGATCCTACAATGAGCAGTTCTTC. This sequence encodes CASSPGQSRSYNEQFF.

This clone was recorded a few times. The chain is built from TRBV21-1 and TRBJ2-2; TRBD1 is the table's D call and was not checked against the DNA. TRBV21-1 is described as a pseudogene. The CDR3 is 16 residues long. CDR3 DNA: TGTGCCAGCAGCTCCAGGGGGCCACAGGGGACCGGGGAGCTGTTTTTT. Its protein is CASSSRGPQGTGELFF.

This chain's CDR3 is CASSVDRALPPLHF. The CDR3 region has the DNA TGCGCCAGCAGCGTGGACAGGGCACTTCCACCCCTCCACTTT. This chain links TRBV5-1 with TRBJ1-6; 8 bases fit TRBD1. The J segment lost 11 bases and the V segment lost 4 bases, leaving 8 bases of the junction unmatched. CDR3 length equals 14 residues. CDR1 and CDR2 (germline): SGHRS, YFSETQ.

This chain joins TRBV29-1 and TRBJ1-5, with D unclear. This CDR3 is built from 13 residues. V lost 2 bases and J lost 6, with 11 bases in between. Per germline, CDR1 SQVTM and CDR2 ANQGSEA. As DNA, the CDR3 is TGCAGCGTTGAATCCGCGTCGGGTCAGCCCCAGCATTTT. Translating gives CSVESASGQPQHF.

The chain combines TRBV9 with TRBJ1-1; D may be TRBD1 (6 bases). CDR1 is SGDLS and CDR2 is YYNGEE in the germline V gene. The ends were cut back, 0 bases at V and 2 bases at J, with 14 bases in the middle. This CDR3 contains 16 residues. CDR3 in amino acids: CASSVGGGWGNTEAFF. DNA of the CDR3: TGTGCCAGCAGCGTAGGGGGGGGCTGGGGTAACACTGAAGCTTTCTTT.

The J gene is TRBJ2-7, the V gene TRBV19, with D maybe TRBD1 (5 bases). Germline CDR1 LNHDA, CDR2 SQIVND (reference sequence). V lost 4 bases and J lost 3, with 13 bases in between. CDR3 size: 14 residues. CDR3 protein: CASSRGGSFYEQYF. In DNA form, the CDR3 reads TGTGCCAGTAGTAGGGGCGGAAGCTTCTACGAGCAGTACTTC.

This chain joins TRBV7-8 and TRBJ2-1; D gene unclear. Germline CDR1 SGHVS, CDR2 FQNEAQ. Trimming shortened V by 1 base and J by 6 bases, and 10 bases separated the two germline ends. The CDR3 extends over 14 amino acids. CDR3 sequence reads: CASSLGQAFNEQFF. CDR3 bases: TGTGCCAGCAGCTTAGGCCAGGCCTTCAATGAGCAGTTCTTC.

This clone was seen only a few times. V and J are TRBV28 and TRBJ2-3; D gene unclear. Germline assignment: CDR1 MDHEN and CDR2 SYDVKM. Trimming took 2 bases from V and 6 from J, leaving 12 bases between them. This CDR3 spans 14 amino acids. The CDR3 loop reads CASSLQGPRDTQYF. The CDR3 nucleotides read TGTGCCAGCAGTTTACAAGGCCCAAGGGATACGCAGTATTTT.

This clone has just a few counts. This sequence joins TRBV28 and TRBJ1-2; 11 bases align to TRBD1. Germline lookup yields CDR1 MDHEN and CDR2 SYDVKM. This CDR3 has 14 amino acids. V lost 2 bases and J lost 7; bases outside the gene matches: 3. CDR3 sequence reads: CASSLGTGGRGYTF. The CDR3 nucleotides are TGTGCCAGCAGTTTAGGGACAGGGGGTCGTGGCTACACCTTC.

This clone occurred once. The chain uses TRBV5-1 and TRBJ1-3; 9 bases agree with TRBD1. The CDR3 has 16 residues. Germline CDR1 reads SGHRS; CDR2 reads YFSETQ. V lost 4 bases, J lost 4 bases, and 9 bases stayed unmatched. The CDR3 sequence is CASSRDRATGGNTIYF. In nucleotides, the CDR3 is TGCGCCAGCAGCCGGGACAGGGCTACGGGAGGAAACACCATATATTTT. The full variable domain, in which reference TRBV5-1 and TRBJ1-3 provide the parts outside the CDR3, is KAGVTQTPRYLIKTRGQQVTLSCSPISGHRSVSWYQQTPGQGLQFLFEYFSETQRNKGNFPGRFSGRQFSNSRSEMNVSTLELGDSALYLCASSRDRATGGNTIYFGEGSWLTVV.

The chain uses TRBV4-2 and TRBJ2-6; D remains ambiguous. Germline V gives CDR1 LGHNA, CDR2 YNFKEQ. This CDR3 has 14 amino acids. V lost 7 bases and J 0 bases, leaving 7 bases between the germline ends. This CDR3 is CASNTFSGANVLTF. Here the CDR3 DNA reads TGTGCCAGCAATACCTTCTCTGGGGCCAACGTCCTGACTTTC.

The rearrangement links TRBV6-1 to TRBJ1-1; D is undetermined. Trimming took off 5 bases at V and 10 bases at J, with 11 bases between the two ends. Germline V lookup: CDR1 MNHNS, CDR2 SASEGT. The CDR3 totals 11 residues. Here the CDR3 DNA reads TGTGCCAGCAGTATGGGGTGGGGAGCTTTCTTT. Encoded protein: CASSMGWGAFF.

The chain couples TRBV30 to TRBJ2-7; D may be TRBD1 or TRBD2 (5 bases each). Deletions cut 1 base from V and 4 bases from J, with 11 bases between. CDR1 and CDR2 (germline): GTSNPN, SVGIG (reference sequence). CDR3 length equals 13 residues. The CDR3 DNA sequence: TGTGCCTGGAGTGGGGGATGGGGGTACGAGCAGTACTTC. Its translation is CAWSGGWGYEQYF.

The chain joins TRBV7-6 to TRBJ2-2, with TRBD2 matching 7 bases. CDR3 length: 14 residues. Trimming took 0 bases from V and 5 from J; bases not matched to a gene: 0. Germline V gene sequence: CDR1 SGHVS, CDR2 FNYEAQ. In DNA, the CDR3 is TGTGCCAGCAGCTTAGCGGGAGGGACCGGGGAGCTGTTTTTT. As protein: CASSLAGGTGELFF.

V gene TRBV19 combines with J gene TRBJ2-6; the D call may be TRBD1 or TRBD2 (6 bases each). Germline loops: CDR1 LNHDA, CDR2 SQIVND (reference sequence). V lost 2 bases and J 4 bases, leaving 12 bases between the germline ends. The CDR3 contains 16 residues. The DNA of the CDR3 is TGTGCCAGTAGTATATATCCGGGGGCAGGGGCCAACGTCCTGACTTTC. It is translated as CASSIYPGAGANVLTF. Supplemented by reference TRBV19 and TRBJ2-6, the full variable domain reads DGGITQSPKYLFRKEGQNVTLSCEQNLNHDAMYWYRQDPGQGLRLIYYSQIVNDFQKGDIAEGYSVSREKKESFPLTVTSAQKNPTAFYLCASSIYPGAGANVLTFGAGSRLTVL.

V gene TRBV5-4 combines with J gene TRBJ2-2; D is possibly TRBD2 (5 bases). V lost 3 bases, J lost 6 bases, and 6 bases lay in between. The CDR3 contains 12 residues. Germline V gene sequence: CDR1 SGHNT, CDR2 YYREEE (reference sequence). CDR3 residues: CASSSLAGELFF. DNA of the CDR3: TGTGCCAGCAGCTCACTAGCCGGGGAGCTGTTTTTT. The full variable domain, in which reference TRBV5-4 and TRBJ2-2 provide the parts outside the CDR3, is ETGVTQSPTHLIKTRGQQVTLRCSSQSGHNTVSWYQQALGQGPQFIFQYYREEENGRGNFPPRFSGLQFPNYSSELNVNALELDDSALYLCASSSLAGELFFGEGSRLTVL.

This clone was seen more than once but under ten times. The genes are TRBV2 and TRBJ2-5, with D possibly being TRBD1 (6 bases). V was trimmed by 7 bases and J by 1 base, leaving 10 bases between them. There are 13 residues in the CDR3. Germline CDR1 reads SNHLY; CDR2 reads FYNNEI. The CDR3 DNA reads TGTGCCAGCACCCGGACAGCCCAAGAGACCCAGTACTTC. Translation gives CASTRTAQETQYF.

This clone was recorded a few times. The chain employs TRBV5-4 and TRBJ1-2; a possible D gene is TRBD1 (5 bases). Trimming stripped 0 bases from V and 4 bases from J, with 10 bases between. Germline V gene sequence: CDR1 SGHNT, CDR2 YYREEE (reference sequence). The CDR3 contains 14 residues. CDR3: CASSLVDRTYGYTF. Written as DNA, the CDR3 is TGTGCCAGCAGCTTGGTTGACAGAACCTATGGCTACACCTTC.

A few counts support this clone. This rearrangement joins TRBV2 to TRBJ2-7; TRBD1 matches at 7 bases. Germline V gene sequence: CDR1 SNHLY, CDR2 FYNNEI. The CDR3 has 14 residues. J was trimmed by 3 bases and V by 6 bases; bases with no gene match: 8. In DNA, the CDR3 is TGTGCCAGCAGAGGGAGTCAGGGGGTCTACGAGCAGTACTTC. Amino acids: CASRGSQGVYEQYF.

The CDR3 DNA is TGTGCCAGCAGGGTTTCCAAGGGGGCAGCCTCCTACAATGAGCAGTTCTTC. It translates to CASRVSKGAASYNEQFF. V usage is TRBV27 and J usage is TRBJ2-1; TRBD1 matches 7 bases. CDR3 size: 17 residues. The J segment lost 0 bases and the V segment lost 6 bases, leaving 11 bases of the junction unmatched. The germline V gene encodes CDR1 MNHEY and CDR2 SMNVEV (reference sequence).

This clone was seen more than once but under ten times. The chain uses TRBV15 and TRBJ2-5; 11 nucleotides match TRBD1. From germline, CDR1 is LNHNV and CDR2 YYDKDF (reference sequence). The V gene end was trimmed by 5 bases and the J gene end by 5 bases; junction bases not matched to a gene: 4. The CDR3 has 14 amino acids. CDR3 coding DNA: TGTGCCACCAGCTCCTGGGACAGGGGGGAGACCCAGTACTTC. Translation gives CATSSWDRGETQYF.

The chain couples TRBV5-1 to TRBJ1-5; D gene unclear. Trimming shortened V by 0 bases and J by 6 bases, and 13 bases separated the two germline ends. CDR1 is SGHRS, CDR2 YFSETQ, per germline. The CDR3 is made up of 15 amino acids. CDR3 sequence reads: CASSLGHEMGQPQHF. The CDR3, as DNA: TGCGCCAGCAGCTTGGGGCACGAAATGGGTCAGCCCCAGCATTTT.